These 24 T cell receptor beta chains were all obtained from the same sample, sequenced in a study of cytomegalovirus exposure and HLA in healthy donors. PCR primers comprised 60 Vbeta and 13 Jbeta primers. Generated by immunoSEQ multiplex PCR, the TCRdb table keeps only in-frame clones and is missing some. The sample consists of some 170,000 clones, roughly 85% of them appearing once. Sequences were obtained from PBMCs. The receptors originated from a man between 35 and 55 years old in good health and CMV-seropositive.

The rearrangement links TRBV25-1 to TRBJ2-1, with 10 bases fitting TRBD2. Germline loops: CDR1 MGHDK, CDR2 SYGVNS. This CDR3 is 16 amino acids long. The ends lost 7 bases at V and 10 bases at J; junction bases unmatched: 16. The CDR3 loop is CASTRLGTSDSEEQFF. The CDR3 nucleotides are TGTGCCAGCACTCGCCTGGGGACTAGCGACTCGGAAGAGCAGTTCTTC.

The rearrangement joins TRBV19 to TRBJ2-1, with 8 bases identical to TRBD2. V shed 4 bases, J shed 2 bases, and the junction held 7 bases outside the gene matches. Germline CDR1 is LNHDA and CDR2 is SQIVND (reference sequence). The length of the CDR3 is 16 residues. CDR3 in amino acids: CASSTEAGAPYNEQFF. CDR3 DNA sequence: TGTGCCAGTAGTACTGAAGCGGGAGCGCCCTACAATGAGCAGTTCTTC.

The rearrangement joins TRBV5-1 to TRBJ1-1; no clear D gene. This CDR3 is built from 12 residues. Trimming cost V 0 bases and J 7 bases, with 7 bases left between them. Germline assignment: CDR1 SGHRS and CDR2 YFSETQ. The DNA of the CDR3 is TGCGCCAGCAGCTTGGAGGCAGGTGAAGCTTTCTTT. Protein product: CASSLEAGEAFF.

V usage is TRBV5-1 and J usage is TRBJ1-1; 11 nucleotides match TRBD1. CDR1 is SGHRS, CDR2 YFSETQ, per germline. The V segment lost 4 bases and the J segment 5 bases; nucleotides outside the gene matches: 4. This CDR3 contains 14 residues. CDR3 amino acids: CASSVDRGRTEAFF. The CDR3 coding sequence is TGCGCCAGCAGCGTGGACAGGGGGCGTACTGAAGCTTTCTTT.

The chain uses TRBV27 and TRBJ2-7; TRBD1 matches 9 bases. CDR1 and CDR2 from the germline V gene are MNHEY and SMNVEV (reference sequence). The CDR3 is 16 residues long. J lost 4 bases, V lost 5 bases, and 12 bases had no gene match. The CDR3, as DNA: TGTGCCAGCAGTCCCGACAGGGGGGGCGGATCGTACGAGCAGTACTTC. This translates into CASSPDRGGGSYEQYF.

The V call is TRBV13, the J call TRBJ2-2, with D uncertain. Germline V gene sequence: CDR1 PRHDT, CDR2 FYEKMQ (reference sequence). This CDR3 has 16 amino acids. The germline V and J ends were trimmed by 3 bases and 0 bases, with 11 bases remaining between them. The CDR3 DNA is TGTGCCAGCAGCTTGTTTCGACTCGCGAACACCGGGGAGCTGTTTTTT. Translation: CASSLFRLANTGELFF.

The chain employs TRBV19 and TRBJ2-2; the match to TRBD1 covers 7 bases. Germline-derived CDR1 and CDR2 are LNHDA and SQIVND (reference sequence). CDR3 length: 15 residues. The ends lost 7 bases at V and 6 bases at J; junction bases unmatched: 11. This CDR3 is CASTPTGSTAGELFF. As DNA, the CDR3 is TGTGCCAGTACCCCGACAGGGAGTACCGCCGGGGAGCTGTTTTTT.

The rearrangement joins TRBV7-3 to TRBJ2-3; tentative D call: TRBD2 (5 bases). The CDR3 sequence is 14 residues long. Trimming removed 1 base at V and 2 bases at J, with 7 bases between. Germline lookup yields CDR1 SGHTA and CDR2 FQGTGA. The CDR3 is CASSLSGSTDTQYF. DNA of the CDR3: TGTGCCAGCAGCTTAAGCGGGTCCACAGATACGCAGTATTTT.

The genes are TRBV19 and TRBJ1-4; 9 nucleotides align to TRBD1. Trimming cost V 7 bases and J 11 bases; bases outside gene matches: 14. This CDR3 contains 15 residues. In germline, CDR1 is LNHDA, CDR2 SQIVND (reference sequence). CDR3 amino acids: CASITGQGRSGKLFF. CDR3 DNA: TGTGCCAGTATTACCGGACAGGGGAGATCTGGGAAACTGTTTTTT.

This clone was seen a single time. This rearrangement joins TRBV5-1 to TRBJ2-2, with 9 bases aligning to TRBD2. The germline V gene has CDR1 SGHRS and CDR2 YFSETQ. V lost 0 bases, J lost 6 bases, and 6 bases stayed unmatched. The CDR3 loop spans 16 amino acids. CDR3 in amino acids: CASSLAPSGNAGELFF. The DNA of the CDR3 is TGCGCCAGCAGCTTGGCGCCTAGCGGGAATGCCGGGGAGCTGTTTTTT.

J is TRBJ2-3 and V is TRBV11-2, with a tentative D call TRBD2 (5 bases). The germline V and J ends were trimmed by 5 bases and 2 bases, with 17 bases remaining between them. CDR3 length: 16 residues. In germline, CDR1 is SGHAT, CDR2 FQNNGV. As DNA, the CDR3 is TGTGCCAGCAGCAATGTACCCAGCGGAGTCACAGATACGCAGTATTTT. It codes for CASSNVPSGVTDTQYF. The full variable domain, completed using reference TRBV11-2 and TRBJ2-3, is EAGVAQSPRYKIIEKRQSVAFWCNPISGHATLYWYQQILGQGPKLLIQFQNNGVVDDSQLPKDRFSAERLKGVDSTLKIQPAKLEDSAVYLCASSNVPSGVTDTQYFGPGTRLTVL.

The chain uses TRBV29-1 and TRBJ2-3; 7 bases are a match to TRBD2. The junction had 7 bases not matched to a gene; V was cut back by 2 bases and J by 5 bases. CDR1 SQVTM and CDR2 ANQGSEA come from the germline V gene. The CDR3 is 14 residues long. The CDR3 nucleotides are TGCAGCGTTGAACGTTTATCGGGGGGAGATACGCAGTATTTT. The encoded protein is CSVERLSGGDTQYF.

This chain links TRBV30 with TRBJ1-2; 10 bases match TRBD1. The CDR3 totals 14 residues. The junction had 10 bases not matched to a gene; V was cut back by 4 bases and J by 8 bases. CDR1 and CDR2 (germline): GTSNPN, SVGIG (reference sequence). The chain's CDR3 is CAWTRQGAGEGYTF. In DNA form, the CDR3 reads TGTGCCTGGACCCGACAGGGGGCGGGGGAAGGCTACACCTTC. The entire variable domain, with the rest obtained from reference TRBV30 and TRBJ1-2, is as follows: SQTIHQWPATLVQPVGSPLSLECTVEGTSNPNLYWYRQAAGRGLQLLFYSVGIGQISSEVPQNLSASRPQDRQFILSSKKLLLSDSGFYLCAWTRQGAGEGYTFGSGTRLTVV.

The chain is built from TRBV5-4 and TRBJ2-7; 9 bases are shared with TRBD2. The germline V gene has CDR1 SGHNT and CDR2 YYREEE (reference sequence). The CDR3 is 15 amino acids. The V segment lost 4 bases and the J segment 7 bases; nucleotides outside the gene matches: 12. The DNA of the CDR3 is TGTGCCAGCAGCCTTGGACTAGCGAGAGGTGAAGAGCAGTACTTC. This gives the protein CASSLGLARGEEQYF.

The genes are TRBV19 and TRBJ1-5; 11 nucleotides align to TRBD1. V was pared by 7 bases and J by 5 bases, with 4 bases of the junction left unmatched. The CDR3 has 14 amino acids. Germline lookup yields CDR1 LNHDA and CDR2 SQIVND (reference sequence). The DNA of the CDR3 is TGTGCCAGTAAAGGACAGGGGGCCCATCAGCCCCAGCATTTT. Protein: CASKGQGAHQPQHF.

The CDR3 loop is CASSPPSGDTQYF. CDR3 sequence (DNA): TGTGCCAGCAGCCCCCCTAGCGGTGATACGCAGTATTTT. The chain links TRBV7-6 to TRBJ2-3; TRBD2 matches 7 bases. J lost 6 bases, V lost 5 bases, and 5 bases had no gene match. Germline V gives CDR1 SGHVS, CDR2 FNYEAQ. The CDR3 spans 13 residues.

The rearrangement joins TRBV12-5 to TRBJ2-3, with TRBD1 identical over 9 bases. The trim removed 6 bases at V and 2 bases at J, leaving 6 bases unmatched. Germline V CDR1 and CDR2: LGHNT, FRNRAP. The CDR3 contains 15 residues. Here the CDR3 DNA reads TGTGCTAGTGGCTCCACAGGGGGCTTCACAGATACGCAGTATTTT. Translation gives CASGSTGGFTDTQYF.

V usage is TRBV11-3 and J usage is TRBJ2-7, with a tentative D call TRBD2 (6 bases). V lost 5 bases to trimming and J lost 6 bases, with 17 bases between them. This CDR3 contains 14 residues. The germline gives CDR1 SGHNT, CDR2 YENEEA. CDR3 residues: CASSRGGTVAEQYF. The CDR3 nucleotides read TGTGCCAGCAGCCGTGGGGGGACCGTCGCCGAGCAGTACTTC. Filled out from reference TRBV11-3 and TRBJ2-7, the complete variable domain reads EAGVVQSPRYKIIEKKQPVAFWCNPISGHNTLYWYLQNLGQGPELLIRYENEEAVDDSQLPKDRFSAERLKGVDSTLKIQPAELGDSAVYLCASSRGGTVAEQYFGPGTRLTVT.

The chain is built from TRBV5-4 and TRBJ2-5, with TRBD2 identical over 14 bases. This CDR3 comprises 16 residues. Trimming took 4 bases from V and 4 from J; bases not matched to a gene: 6. Per germline, CDR1 SGHNT and CDR2 YYREEE (reference sequence). The CDR3 coding sequence is TGTGCCAGCAGCCTGGGACTAGCGGGAGTTGGAGAGACCCAGTACTTC. Encoded protein: CASSLGLAGVGETQYF.

This clone was detected a few times. This chain connects TRBV9 to TRBJ2-1; D uncertain. Trimming removed 3 bases at V and 5 bases at J, with 18 bases between. Per germline, CDR1 SGDLS and CDR2 YYNGEE. The CDR3 is 16 amino acids. The CDR3 region is CASSALDELYHNEQFF. CDR3 DNA sequence: TGTGCCAGCAGCGCCCTTGATGAACTTTATCACAATGAGCAGTTCTTC.

The chain is built from TRBV5-1 and TRBJ1-5, with no clear D. Trimming cost V 0 bases and J 4 bases, with 8 bases left between them. This CDR3 region has 14 residues. CDR1 is SGHRS and CDR2 is YFSETQ in the germline V gene. CDR3 residues: CASSLGLPNQPQHF. For the CDR3, the DNA is TGCGCCAGCAGCTTGGGGCTGCCTAATCAGCCCCAGCATTTT.

In its sample, this clone was seen a few times. The V call is TRBV28, the J call TRBJ2-4, with D perhaps TRBD2 (5 bases). The CDR3 loop spans 14 amino acids. Trimming pared 3 bases from V and 9 bases from J, leaving 15 bases between. CDR1 MDHEN and CDR2 SYDVKM come from the germline V gene. The CDR3 region is CASSLEDRRGIQYF. The CDR3 nucleotides are TGTGCCAGCAGTTTGGAGGACCGACGCGGCATTCAGTACTTC. Full variable domain (outside the CDR3, taken from reference TRBV28 and TRBJ2-4): DVKVTQSSRYLVKRTGEKVFLECVQDMDHENMFWYRQDPGLGLRLIYFSYDVKMKEKGDIPEGYSVSREKKERFSLILESASTNQTSMYLCASSLEDRRGIQYFGAGTRLSVL.

The chain couples TRBV5-6 to TRBJ2-5; possibly TRBD1 for D (5 bases). Germline CDR1 reads SGHDT; CDR2 reads YYEEEE. This CDR3 has 14 amino acids. V shed 3 bases and J shed 4 bases, with 13 bases lying between them. The CDR3: CASSSTDIGETQYF. The CDR3, as DNA: TGTGCCAGCAGCTCGACGGACATCGGAGAGACCCAGTACTTC.

V is TRBV2 and J is TRBJ2-3; a possible D gene is TRBD1 (6 bases). The CDR3 has 14 amino acids. Germline assignment: CDR1 SNHLY and CDR2 FYNNEI. V lost 4 bases and J lost 0, with 8 bases in between. This CDR3 is CASSGRGSTDTQYF. Here the CDR3 DNA reads TGTGCCAGCAGTGGCAGGGGAAGCACAGATACGCAGTATTTT. Full variable domain (outside the CDR3, taken from reference TRBV2 and TRBJ2-3): EPEVTQTPSHQVTQMGQEVILRCVPISNHLYFYWYRQILGQKVEFLVSFYNNEISEKSEIFDDQFSVERPDGSNFTLKIRSTKLEDSAMYFCASSGRGSTDTQYFGPGTRLTVL.